This T cell receptor (beta chain) came from a study of Tregs in tolerant kidney transplant recipients. This table comes from immunoSEQ multiplex PCR, and its TCRdb copy is limited to in-frame clones, with some not included. There are 100,000 to 150,000 clones in the sample; approximately 90% occur only once, and roughly 0.63% lies in the top ten. CD4+CD25+CD127- Tregs, CD4+CD25- non-Tregs, CD4 and CD8 cells were sorted. This CDR3 has 11 amino acids. With 6 bases removed from V and 3 bases from J, the gap between germline ends came to 6 bases. Germline CDR1 is SNHLY and CDR2 is FYNNEI. The specimen sequenced was CD4+ T cells from blood. This clonotype was obtained from a human donor in good health. This chain connects TRBV2 to TRBJ2-7; tentatively, D is TRBD2 (5 bases). CDR3 in amino acids: CASRAGYEQYF. CDR3 DNA: TGTGCCAGCAGGGCGGGCTACGAGCAGTACTTC.